This TCR beta chain was sequenced in a study of beta chain features in type 1 diabetes. The investigators reverse transcribed all of the isolated RNA, so they sequenced expressed TCRB transcripts. Clones were read by immunoSEQ multiplex PCR, and TCRdb kept only the in-frame ones, dropping some. The table lists about 370,000 clones, 8.5% to 10% of them singletons, with approximately 0.55% in the top ten. On average, the one heparinised blood draw given by each donor was approximately 100 mL. The authors sorted CD4+ naive, central memory, regulatory and stem cell-like memory cells via CD45RO/CCR7/CD25/CD127/CD95/CD27. This clone was observed a few times. Its antigen is unknown. Regarding the study as a whole: For TCRB rearrangement, an influence of HLA type remained unresolved here. TCRB CDR3s were moderately but significantly shorter in Type 1 diabetes patients in all four CD4+ subsets.

The receptor's source is a man aged 25 to 45 with type 1 diabetes. Sequenced: central memory CD4+ T cells from blood.

CDR3 sequence (DNA): TGTGCCAGCAGTATACAGCGGGAGACAGATACGCAGTATTTT. The encoded protein is CASSIQRETDTQYF. V gene TRBV6-6 combines with J gene TRBJ2-3; 8 nucleotides agree with TRBD2. Germline CDR1 is MNHNY and CDR2 is SVGAGI (reference sequence). Trimming at V came to 5 bases and at J to 3 bases, leaving 4 bases not matched to a gene. The CDR3 runs 14 residues.